Listed below are T cell receptor beta chains from one sample, sequenced in a study of T cells in Graves' hyperthyroidism and ophthalmopathy. A single record per CDR3 protein comes from TCRdb applying MiXCR to the multiplex PCR reads. Among 730,000 or so distinct CDR3 sequences, about 19% were seen once, and the ten largest hold over 15%. The sequenced sample consisted of blood. The receptors were gathered from a woman between 45 and 65 years old with Graves' hyperthyroidism that later progressed to Graves' ophthalmopathy. Each CDR3 is given with its conserved first and last residue. The order of the fields is J gene, V gene, clone size, D gene, CDR3 protein, CDR3 DNA. D genes are given only for firm matches. The size of a clone is reported for some rows only, either as once, few or many, or as a class for expanded clones.

>TRBJ2-1|TRBV7-9|many|NA
CASSLTLDLVNEQFF
TGTGCCAGCAGCTTAACACTGGATTTGGTCAATGAGCAGTTCTTC
>TRBJ2-1|TRBV4-1|NA|NA
CASSRGTGSNNEQFF
TGCGCCAGCAGCCGAGGGACGGGGAGCAACAATGAGCAGTTCTTC
>TRBJ2-3|TRBV6-5|NA|TRBD2
CASSYPQGGGNTDTQYF
TGTGCCAGCAGTTACCCCCAGGGCGGGGGAAACACAGATACGCAGTATTTT
>TRBJ2-1|TRBV20-1|many|NA
CSAEAISYNEQFF
TGCAGTGCTGAAGCTATTTCCTACAATGAGCAGTTCTTC
>TRBJ2-2|TRBV30|NA|NA
CAWGERRTRPGELFF
TGTGCCTGGGGAGAGCGGAGGACCCGACCCGGGGAGCTGTTTTTT
>TRBJ1-4|TRBV3-1|few|NA
CASSRAWGAREKLFF
TGTGCCAGCAGCCGAGCCTGGGGGGCGCGTGAAAAACTGTTTTTT
>TRBJ1-6|TRBV7-6|NA|TRBD1
CASSPGTEYSPLHF
TGTGCCAGCAGCCCCGGGACAGAATATTCACCCCTCCACTTT
>TRBJ1-2|TRBV20-1|NA|NA
CSANRGVIDLGYGYTF
TGCAGTGCTAATAGAGGGGTAATCGATTTGGGCTATGGCTACACCTTC
>TRBJ1-1|TRBV5-1|NA|TRBD1
CASSYNRGTEAFF
TGCGCCAGCAGCTATAACAGGGGGACTGAAGCTTTCTTT
>TRBJ2-2|TRBV11-2|many|NA
CASSPLRDTGELFF
TGTGCCAGCAGCCCCCTAAGGGACACCGGGGAGCTGTTTTTT
>TRBJ2-1|TRBV18|NA|TRBD1
CASSPAGRQGRSYNEQFF
TGTGCCAGCTCACCCGCGGGAAGACAGGGGCGATCCTACAATGAGCAGTTCTTC
>TRBJ2-2|TRBV7-9|few|NA
CALGRGQSNTGELFF
TGTGCACTCGGCCGAGGTCAGTCGAACACCGGGGAGCTGTTTTTT
>TRBJ1-2|TRBV7-2|few|NA
CASTPAGGARGYTF
TGTGCCAGCACCCCAGCCGGAGGGGCCCGGGGCTACACCTTC
>TRBJ1-1|TRBV12-3/TRBV12-4|many|NA
CASSLAQGSKNTEAFF
TGTGCCAGCAGTTTAGCGCAAGGAAGCAAGAACACTGAAGCTTTCTTT
>TRBJ2-7|TRBV13|NA|NA
CASSLTWGLLPGEQYF
TGTGCCAGCAGCTTAACCTGGGGACTCCTTCCGGGCGAGCAGTACTTC
>TRBJ1-6|TRBV5-1|NA|NA
CASSGLRADSPLHF
TGCGCCAGCAGTGGGTTAAGGGCGGATTCACCCCTCCACTTT
>TRBJ2-1|TRBV27|NA|TRBD2
CASSRGLAGGSSYDEQFF
TGTGCCAGCAGTCGGGGACTAGCGGGGGGGAGCTCCTACGATGAGCAGTTCTTC
>TRBJ1-1|TRBV14|few|NA
CASSQGHREAFF
TGTGCCAGCAGCCAAGGTCACAGGGAAGCTTTCTTT
>TRBJ1-2|TRBV28|many|NA
CASRQTVYGYTF
TGTGCCAGCAGGCAGACGGTCTATGGCTACACCTTC
>TRBJ1-3|TRBV7-8|many|TRBD1
CASSLGFARGSGGNTIYF
TGTGCCAGCAGCTTAGGATTTGCCAGGGGGTCTGGCGGAAACACCATATATTTT
>TRBJ1-6|TRBV12-3/TRBV12-4|NA|NA
CASSPSRAPNSPLHF
TGTGCCAGCAGCCCTAGTCGGGCCCCAAATTCACCCCTCCACTTT
>TRBJ1-2|TRBV6-1|NA|TRBD1
CASRPGTGDGYTF
TGTGCCAGCAGACCCGGGACAGGGGATGGCTACACCTTC
>TRBJ1-1|TRBV12-3/TRBV12-4|many|NA
CASNSRGTGMAEAFF
TGTGCCAGCAACAGCCGTGGGACCGGGATGGCTGAAGCTTTCTTT
>TRBJ2-5|TRBV10-1|NA|TRBD2
CASSEGGLIQETQYF
TGCGCCAGCAGTGAGGGGGGACTAATCCAAGAGACCCAGTACTTC
>TRBJ2-2|TRBV18|NA|NA
CASSPTDYGLDTGELFF
TGTGCCAGCTCACCGACAGACTACGGCTTGGACACCGGGGAGCTGTTTTTT
>TRBJ1-2|TRBV4-1|few|NA
CASSHDWGRDYGYTF
TGCGCCAGCAGCCACGACTGGGGCCGCGACTATGGCTACACCTTC
>TRBJ1-2|TRBV7-9|NA|NA
CASSPKDRTRPPGYTF
TGTGCCAGCAGCCCCAAAGACAGAACACGTCCGCCTGGCTACACCTTC
>TRBJ2-3|TRBV5-4|few|NA
CASSLWVGRKYF
TGTGCCAGCAGCTTGTGGGTAGGACGGAAGTATTTT
>TRBJ1-5|TRBV12-3/TRBV12-4|many|TRBD1
CASTAQGAENQPQHF
TGTGCCAGCACCGCTCAGGGGGCTGAAAATCAGCCCCAGCATTTT
>TRBJ2-1|TRBV6-2/TRBV6-3|NA|NA
CASSPLDYNEQFF
TGTGCCAGCAGCCCTCTAGACTACAATGAGCAGTTCTTC
>TRBJ1-4|TRBV11-2|many|NA
CASSLGGGENEKLFF
TGTGCCAGCAGCTTAGGGGGGGGCGAGAATGAAAAACTGTTTTTT
>TRBJ1-4|TRBV7-6|few|NA
CASSHYGTSGREKLFF
TGTGCCAGCAGCCATTACGGGACGTCGGGCAGAGAAAAACTGTTTTTT
>TRBJ2-2|TRBV12-3/TRBV12-4|few|TRBD2
CASQWTSRDAGELFF
TGTGCCAGTCAATGGACTAGTCGAGACGCCGGGGAGCTGTTTTTT
>TRBJ1-3|TRBV12-3/TRBV12-4|many|NA
CASSPGDRSGNTIYF
TGTGCCAGCAGCCCCGGGGACCGCTCTGGAAACACCATATATTTT
>TRBJ1-5|TRBV20-1|many|NA
CSASAQPQHF
TGCAGTGCTAGTGCTCAGCCCCAGCATTTT
>TRBJ2-7|TRBV6-6|many|NA
CASSYSSRGTYEQYF
TGTGCCAGCAGTTACTCCTCTAGGGGGACCTACGAGCAGTACTTC
>TRBJ2-1|TRBV15|NA|NA
CATSRMVSLDSYNEQFF
TGTGCCACCAGCAGGATGGTTAGCCTAGACTCCTACAATGAGCAGTTCTTC
>TRBJ2-2|TRBV19|NA|TRBD1
CASSEGATGELFF
TGTGCCAGTAGTGAGGGGGCCACCGGGGAGCTGTTTTTT
>TRBJ2-7|TRBV10-3|many|NA
CAISESRAGGSYEQYF
TGTGCCATCAGTGAGTCCCGGGCAGGGGGGAGCTACGAGCAGTACTTC
>TRBJ1-1|TRBV20-1|NA|NA
CSARIRTALNTEAFF
TGCAGTGCTCGAATAAGGACAGCCTTGAACACTGAAGCTTTCTTT
>TRBJ2-3|TRBV3-1|NA|NA
CASSEPRGGVVDTQYF
TGTGCCAGCAGCGAACCCCGAGGCGGGGTGGTAGATACGCAGTATTTT
>TRBJ2-5|TRBV7-8|few|TRBD1
CASSLTTGVETQYF
TGTGCCAGCAGCTTAACAACAGGGGTCGAGACCCAGTACTTC
>TRBJ2-1|TRBV4-1|few|TRBD1
CASSPFRTGSYNEQFF
TGCGCCAGCAGCCCCTTCCGGACAGGCTCCTACAATGAGCAGTTCTTC
>TRBJ2-3|TRBV9|few|TRBD2
CASSVGLAGGQQDTQYF
TGTGCCAGCAGCGTAGGGCTAGCGGGGGGCCAGCAAGATACGCAGTATTTT
>TRBJ1-5|TRBV5-1|many|TRBD1
CASSPGTGDSQPQHF
TGCGCCAGCAGCCCCGGGACAGGGGATTCTCAGCCCCAGCATTTT
>TRBJ2-1|TRBV7-9|NA|NA
CASSFTGPLPNEQFF
TGTGCCAGCAGCTTCACAGGGCCCCTACCCAATGAGCAGTTCTTC
>TRBJ2-3|TRBV20-1|many|NA
CSASQIGTDTQYF
TGCAGTGCTAGTCAGATCGGCACAGATACGCAGTATTTT
>TRBJ2-1|TRBV10-1|few|NA
CASNRNYDNEQFF
TGCGCCAGCAACAGGAATTACGACAATGAGCAGTTCTTC
>TRBJ2-1|TRBV27|many|TRBD1
CASSLWTGAGYNEQFF
TGTGCCAGCAGTTTATGGACAGGGGCAGGTTACAATGAGCAGTTCTTC
>TRBJ2-7|TRBV5-1|many|NA
CASSLGRIEQYF
TGCGCCAGCAGCTTGGGGAGGATTGAGCAGTACTTC